Included here is one T cell receptor beta chain sequence, with context. These data are taken from a study of blood T cell repertoires in COVID-19. TCRdb's table, derived via immunoSEQ multiplex PCR, lists solely in-frame clones and lacks some. The table shows around 280,000 clones, with roughly 86% occurring only once. This CDR3 is 16 amino acids long. Germline V CDR1 and CDR2: SEHNR, FQNEAQ (reference sequence). J lost 1 base, V lost 5 bases, and 7 bases had no gene match. The chain has TRBV7-9 and TRBJ2-1, with 8 bases lining up with TRBD2. Sequencing was carried out using peripheral blood. The sequence was collected from a woman aged 30 to 39 who had recovered from COVID-19. CDR3 nucleotide sequence: TGTGCCAGCAGCAGCTTTAGCGGGGCGTCCTACAATGAGCAGTTCTTC. Its translation: CASSSFSGASYNEQFF.